This TCR beta chain was observed in a study of neoadjuvant anti-PD-1 for oral cavity cancer. Study-wide context: Non-progressing patients received a fourth nivolumab dose near day 43, then surgery on days 50-56. Study-wide points: PBMC Gini-index clonality exceeded responders' in non-responders post-nivolumab. With three patients per group, TCR findings need larger cohorts.

Specified time point: after neoadjuvant nivolumab, at surgical resection. Blood cells were analyzed directly, without culture or expansion. The germline V and J ends were trimmed by 6 bases and 6 bases, with 11 bases remaining between them. The length of the CDR3 is 13 residues. Germline values: CDR1 SNHLY, CDR2 FYNNEI. TCRdb's copy holds only in-frame clones and misses some; the assay was immunoSEQ multiplex PCR. Of some 61,000 clones listed, about 85% are singletons. Concerning this clone: Its antigen remains unknown.

The V call is TRBV2, the J call TRBJ2-2; D gene ambiguous. The sequences come from PBMCs, collected after nivolumab (anti-PD-1) treatment. This sequence was found in a person between 35 and 79 years old with oral cavity squamous cell carcinoma. The CDR3, as DNA: TGTGCCAGCAGAACCGACTGGGCCGGGGAGCTGTTTTTT. Amino acid sequence: CASRTDWAGELFF.